This TCR beta chain emerged from a study of blood T cell repertoires in COVID-19. About the research overall: Samples of COVID-19 (acute and convalescent) were obtained from the United States, Italy and Spain. Nucleic acid was either cDNA or gDNA, and it came from T cells, B-cell-depleted T cells, or PBMCs.

With respect to this clone: The sample has other DNA sequences that encode this CDR3 too.

Methods used by the authors: By means of reference gene primer amplification, nucleated cell counts were estimated. Sequenced by immunoSEQ multiplex PCR; TCRdb stores in-frame clones only, minus some. The D gene and trimming were derived from the DNA, and the V and J assignments and clone size from that table. This table holds 150,000 to 200,000 clones, 86% found once. J gave up 5 bases and V 3 bases, and 6 bases lay outside the gene matches. The CDR3 sequence is 14 residues long. Germline V gene sequence: CDR1 KGHSH, CDR2 LQKENI. The clonotype originates from a woman aged 70-85 years with acute or convalescent COVID-19. Sequenced sample: peripheral blood. The gene calls are TRBV18 and TRBJ1-2; 7 nucleotides agree with TRBD1. The CDR3 DNA follows: TGTGCCAGCTCACCTCTAGACAGGGATTATGGCTACACCTTC. As protein: CASSPLDRDYGYTF.